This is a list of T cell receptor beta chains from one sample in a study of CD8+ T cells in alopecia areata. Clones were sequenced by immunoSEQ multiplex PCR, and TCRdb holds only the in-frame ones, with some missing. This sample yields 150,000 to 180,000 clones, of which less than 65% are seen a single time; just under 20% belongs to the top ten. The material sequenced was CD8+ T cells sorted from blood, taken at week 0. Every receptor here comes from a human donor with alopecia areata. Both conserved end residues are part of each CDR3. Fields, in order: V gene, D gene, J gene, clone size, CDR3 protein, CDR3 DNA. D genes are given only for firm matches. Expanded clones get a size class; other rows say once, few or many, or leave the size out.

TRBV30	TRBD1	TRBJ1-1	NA	CAWSETTGTEAFF	TGTGCCTGGAGTGAGACGACAGGGACTGAAGCTTTCTTT
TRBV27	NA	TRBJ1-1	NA	CASRMTLATEAFF	TGTGCCAGCAGGATGACCTTAGCAACTGAAGCTTTCTTT
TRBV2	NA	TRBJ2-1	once	CASSDRESNEQFF	TGTGCCAGCAGTGACAGGGAGTCCAATGAGCAGTTCTTC
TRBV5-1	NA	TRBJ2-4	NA	CASSPFEQNIQYF	TGCGCCAGCAGCCCCTTCGAGCAAAACATTCAGTACTTC
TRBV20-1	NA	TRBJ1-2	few	CSAREGIYTF	TGCAGTGCTAGAGAAGGGATCTACACCTTC
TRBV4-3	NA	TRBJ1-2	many	CASSQDQGSYGYTF	TGCGCCAGCAGCCAAGATCAGGGCAGCTATGGCTACACCTTC
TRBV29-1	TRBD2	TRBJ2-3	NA	CSVDPGTSGGSTDTQYF	TGCAGCGTTGACCCCGGGACTAGCGGGGGGAGCACAGATACGCAGTATTTT
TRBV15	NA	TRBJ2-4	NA	CATSRDNLERGGENIQYF	TGTGCCACCAGCAGAGACAATCTGGAGAGAGGGGGTGAAAACATTCAGTACTTC
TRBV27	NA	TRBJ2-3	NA	CASSFRHTDTQYF	TGTGCCAGCAGTTTCCGGCACACAGATACGCAGTATTTT
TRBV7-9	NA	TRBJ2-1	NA	CASSLAGGLWNEQFF	TGTGCCAGCAGCTTAGCGGGGGGGCTATGGAATGAGCAGTTCTTC
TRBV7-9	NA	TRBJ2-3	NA	CASSPPREYSTDTQYF	TGTGCCAGCAGCCCCCCTAGGGAGTACAGCACAGATACGCAGTATTTT
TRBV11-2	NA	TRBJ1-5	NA	CASSLDYSYSNQPQHF	TGTGCCAGCAGCTTAGATTACAGCTATAGCAATCAGCCCCAGCATTTT
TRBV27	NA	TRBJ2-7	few	CASSLSPRGEQYF	TGTGCCAGCAGTCTTTCTCCCCGGGGAGAGCAGTACTTC
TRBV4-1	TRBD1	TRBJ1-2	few	CASSQDPDRYYGYTF	TGCGCCAGCAGCCAAGATCCGGACAGGTACTATGGCTACACCTTC
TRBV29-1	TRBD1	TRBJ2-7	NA	CSVGQGAGEQYF	TGCAGCGTTGGACAGGGGGCGGGCGAGCAGTACTTC
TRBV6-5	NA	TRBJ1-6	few	CASSWGGSVSPLHF	TGTGCCAGCAGTTGGGGGGGTTCGGTTTCACCCCTCCACTTT
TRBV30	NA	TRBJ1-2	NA	CAWTANNYGYTF	TGTGCCTGGACCGCGAACAACTATGGCTACACCTTC
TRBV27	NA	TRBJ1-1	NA	CASSTYMNTEAFF	TGTGCCAGCAGTACTTACATGAACACTGAAGCTTTCTTT
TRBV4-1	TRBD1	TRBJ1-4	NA	CASSPIGQGDEKLFF	TGCGCCAGCAGCCCAATCGGACAGGGGGATGAAAAACTGTTTTTT
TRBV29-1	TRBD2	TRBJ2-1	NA	CSVDPLAGGPNEQFF	TGCAGCGTTGACCCGCTAGCGGGGGGGCCGAATGAGCAGTTCTTC
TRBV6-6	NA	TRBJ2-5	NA	CASIGVSETQYF	TGTGCCAGCATTGGGGTCTCAGAGACCCAGTACTTC
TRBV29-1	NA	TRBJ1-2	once	CSVPIGASDGYTF	TGCAGCGTGCCCATTGGGGCCTCCGATGGCTACACCTTC
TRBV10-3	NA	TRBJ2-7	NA	CAISETRDREQYF	TGTGCCATCAGTGAGACCAGAGACAGGGAGCAGTACTTC
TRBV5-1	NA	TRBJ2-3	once	CASSLQKITDTQYF	TGCGCCAGCAGCTTGCAGAAGATCACAGATACGCAGTATTTT
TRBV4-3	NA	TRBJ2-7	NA	CASSQGLEEYEQYF	TGCGCCAGCAGCCAAGGACTAGAGGAGTACGAGCAGTACTTC
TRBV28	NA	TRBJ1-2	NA	CASSPGGYGYTF	TGTGCCAGCAGTCCCGGGGGTTATGGCTACACCTTC
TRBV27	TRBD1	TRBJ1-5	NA	CASSPHRGPNQPQHF	TGTGCCAGCAGTCCCCACAGGGGACCCAATCAGCCCCAGCATTTT
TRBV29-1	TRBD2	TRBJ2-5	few	CSAFGGTSQETQYF	TGCAGCGCTTTTGGGGGGACTAGCCAAGAGACCCAGTACTTC
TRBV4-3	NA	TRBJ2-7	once	CASSQVEGAYEQYF	TGCGCCAGCAGCCAAGTTGAGGGCGCCTACGAGCAGTACTTC
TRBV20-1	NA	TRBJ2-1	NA	CSATEGGEQFF	TGCAGTGCTACCGAGGGTGGTGAGCAGTTCTTC
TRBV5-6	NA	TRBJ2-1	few	CASTWPGLNEQFF	TGTGCCAGCACCTGGCCAGGGCTCAATGAGCAGTTCTTC
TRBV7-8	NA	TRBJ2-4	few	CASSLARGLAKNIQYF	TGTGCCAGCAGCTTAGCTAGGGGACTAGCCAAAAACATTCAGTACTTC
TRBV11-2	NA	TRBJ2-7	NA	CASSDGWEQYF	TGTGCCAGCAGCGACGGGTGGGAGCAGTACTTC
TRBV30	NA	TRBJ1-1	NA	CAWSPVRSEAFF	TGTGCCTGGAGCCCAGTTCGATCTGAAGCTTTCTTT
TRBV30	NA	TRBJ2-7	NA	CAWSVGGRSEQYF	TGTGCCTGGAGTGTTGGGGGACGGAGCGAGCAGTACTTC
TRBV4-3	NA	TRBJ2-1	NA	CASSQDIGHGSSYNEQFF	TGCGCCAGCAGCCAAGATATCGGACACGGATCCTCCTACAATGAGCAGTTCTTC
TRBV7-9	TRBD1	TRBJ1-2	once	CASSSGPGGDSYGYTF	TGTGCCAGCAGCTCTGGACCAGGGGGAGATAGCTATGGCTACACCTTC
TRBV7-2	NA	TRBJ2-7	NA	CASSLIPTTAYEQYF	TGTGCCAGCAGCTTAATACCAACCACAGCCTACGAGCAGTACTTC
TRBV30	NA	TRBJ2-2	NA	CAWNFLAGELFF	TGTGCCTGGAATTTTCTCGCCGGGGAGCTGTTTTTT
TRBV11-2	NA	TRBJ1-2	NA	CASSPGRGLSGYTF	TGTGCCAGCAGCCCAGGACGGGGGCTTAGTGGCTACACCTTC
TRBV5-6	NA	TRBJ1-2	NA	CASSLGGNGYTF	TGTGCCAGCAGCTTGGGAGGAAATGGCTACACCTTC
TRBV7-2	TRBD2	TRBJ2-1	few	CASSPGLGPYNEQFF	TGTGCCAGCAGCCCAGGACTAGGACCCTACAATGAGCAGTTCTTC
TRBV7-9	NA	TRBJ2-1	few	CASSPLGSSNEQFF	TGTGCCAGCAGCCCCCTAGGGTCCTCCAATGAGCAGTTCTTC
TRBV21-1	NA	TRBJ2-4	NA	CARSSTQGAKNIQYF	TGTGCCAGGAGTAGCACACAGGGGGCCAAAAACATTCAGTACTTC
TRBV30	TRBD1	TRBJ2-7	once	CAWSPGQGSYEQYF	TGTGCCTGGAGTCCGGGACAGGGATCCTACGAGCAGTACTTC
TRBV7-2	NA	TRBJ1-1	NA	CASSLWNTEAFF	TGTGCCAGCAGCTTGTGGAACACTGAAGCTTTCTTT